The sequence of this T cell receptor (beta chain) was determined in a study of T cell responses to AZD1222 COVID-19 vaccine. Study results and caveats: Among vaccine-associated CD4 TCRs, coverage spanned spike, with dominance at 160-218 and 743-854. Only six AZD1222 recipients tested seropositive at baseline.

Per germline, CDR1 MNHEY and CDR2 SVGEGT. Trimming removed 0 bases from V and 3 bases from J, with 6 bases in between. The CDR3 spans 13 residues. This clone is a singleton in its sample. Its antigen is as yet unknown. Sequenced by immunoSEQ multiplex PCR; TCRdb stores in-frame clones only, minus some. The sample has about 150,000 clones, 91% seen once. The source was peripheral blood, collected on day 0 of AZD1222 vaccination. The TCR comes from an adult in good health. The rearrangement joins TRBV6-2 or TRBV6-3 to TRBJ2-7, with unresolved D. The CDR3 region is CASSYSRLYEQYF. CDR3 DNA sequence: TGTGCCAGCAGTTACTCGAGGCTCTACGAGCAGTACTTC.